These 17 T cell receptor beta chains were sequenced from one sample in a study of T cells in localized non-small cell lung cancer. TCRdb's copy holds only in-frame clones and misses some; the assay was immunoSEQ multiplex PCR. Seen here are around 41,000 clones, roughly 90% observed once, and the top ten hold roughly 2.5%. The sample consisted of peripheral blood, taken before any cancer treatment. These receptors were taken from a female donor aged 60 or older with stage I squamous cell lung carcinoma.

The chain is built from TRBV10-2 and TRBJ2-7, with D possibly being TRBD2 (5 bases). Trimming cost V 8 bases and J 6 bases, with 14 bases left between them. Germline V gene sequence: CDR1 WSHSY, CDR2 SAAADI. This CDR3 is built from 12 residues. This chain's CDR3 is CASLTGGFEQYF. DNA for the CDR3: TGCGCCAGCTTAACCGGAGGATTCGAGCAGTACTTC.

The gene calls are TRBV19 and TRBJ1-5; D may be TRBD1 (6 bases). Germline V gene data show CDR1 as LNHDA and CDR2 as SQIVND (reference sequence). V was pared by 11 bases and J by 10 bases, with 18 bases between. CDR3 length: 12 residues. The CDR3 bases are TGTGCCTCCCGGGGGCGGGCAAGTCCCCAGCATTTT. This encodes CASRGRASPQHF.

The rearrangement links TRBV6-6 to TRBJ2-2; D not certain. V was shortened by 2 bases and J by 6 bases, with 13 bases between the two germline ends. The CDR3 length is 15 residues. The V gene's germline CDR1 is MNHNY and CDR2 SVGAGI (reference sequence). In DNA, the CDR3 is TGTGCCAGCAGTTACGGGTCCACCCAGGCCGGGGAGCTGTTTTTT. This encodes CASSYGSTQAGELFF.

The table lists this clone with a few counts. The chain joins TRBV5-1 to TRBJ2-1; D not certain. Germline CDR1 reads SGHRS; CDR2 reads YFSETQ. Trimming shortened V by 4 bases and J by 4 bases, and 3 bases separated the two germline ends. The CDR3 is 11 residues long. CDR3 nucleotide sequence: TGCGCCAGCAGCCTTTACAATGAGCAGTTCTTC. Translation gives CASSLYNEQFF.

The chain links TRBV7-2 to TRBJ1-1; the D is unclear. Trimming removed 4 bases from V and 6 bases from J, with 12 bases in between. From germline, CDR1 is SGHTA and CDR2 FQGNSA. This CDR3 comprises 13 residues. For the CDR3, the DNA is TGTGCCAGCAGCTCCACTCCGATTGCTGAAGCTTTCTTT. Protein product: CASSSTPIAEAFF.

The chain combines TRBV5-4 with TRBJ2-5, with 8 bases identical to TRBD2. Germline V gene data show CDR1 as SGHNT and CDR2 as YYREEE (reference sequence). The CDR3 totals 16 residues. After removal of 4 bases from V and 5 bases from J, the junction contained 13 bases not matched to a gene. In DNA form, the CDR3 reads TGTGCCAGCAGCCTCGGCGGAGCGGGAGTGGGCGAGACCCAGTACTTC. This translates into CASSLGGAGVGETQYF.

This rearrangement joins TRBV11-2 to TRBJ2-7; D possibly uses TRBD1 or TRBD2 (7 bases each). CDR1 and CDR2 from the germline V gene are SGHAT and FQNNGV. Trimming cost V 5 bases and J 2 bases, with 16 bases left between them. This CDR3 is built from 15 residues. CDR3 bases: TGTGCCAGCAGCCCAGGGGGGGCGGGACCCTACGAGCAGTACTTC. It translates to CASSPGGAGPYEQYF.

The chain joins TRBV7-9 to TRBJ2-7; tentatively, D is TRBD1 or TRBD2 (5 bases each). This CDR3 contains 18 residues. Between the trimmed V and J ends, which lost 5 bases and 3 bases, there was a span of 26 bases. Germline V CDR1 and CDR2: SEHNR, FQNEAQ (reference sequence). The CDR3 here is CASSPVFGGAQDFYEQYF. For the CDR3, the DNA is TGTGCCAGCAGCCCCGTCTTCGGAGGTGCACAGGATTTCTACGAGCAGTACTTC. The full variable domain, in which reference TRBV7-9 and TRBJ2-7 provide the parts outside the CDR3, is DTGVSQNPRHKITKRGQNVTFRCDPISEHNRLYWYRQTLGQGPEFLTYFQNEAQLEKSRLLSDRFSAERPKGSFSTLEIQRTEQGDSAMYLCASSPVFGGAQDFYEQYFGPGTRLTVT.

CDR3: CASSRTASGREEQYF. In DNA form, the CDR3 reads TGTGCCAGCAGCAGGACGGCTAGCGGGAGAGAAGAGCAGTACTTC. The rearrangement joins TRBV7-9 to TRBJ2-7; 10 positions agree with TRBD2. Trimming removed 5 bases from V and 7 bases from J; junction bases left unmatched: 11. The CDR3 sequence is 15 residues long. Germline V gives CDR1 SEHNR, CDR2 FQNEAQ (reference sequence).

This chain joins TRBV7-6 and TRBJ2-7; perhaps D is TRBD1 or TRBD2 (5 bases each). Trimming removed 1 base at V and 2 bases at J, with 15 bases between. Germline V gives CDR1 SGHVS, CDR2 FNYEAQ. The CDR3 extends over 16 amino acids. The CDR3 is CASSLDNTKGPYEQYF. CDR3 DNA sequence: TGTGCCAGCAGCTTAGATAATACTAAGGGACCCTACGAGCAGTACTTC.

On this clone itself: The sample holds other DNA sequences that translate to the same CDR3. The rearrangement uses TRBV18 and TRBJ2-5, with a weak D call TRBD2 (5 bases). V was clipped by 1 base and J by 5 bases, with 5 bases between them. CDR1 is KGHSH and CDR2 is LQKENI in the germline V gene. The CDR3 runs 12 residues. The CDR3 loop is CASSPRGETQYF. CDR3 bases: TGTGCCAGCTCACCACGCGGGGAGACCCAGTACTTC.

This chain joins TRBV19 and TRBJ1-2, with 7 bases lining up with TRBD1. In germline, CDR1 is LNHDA, CDR2 SQIVND (reference sequence). The ends lost 7 bases at V and 3 bases at J; junction bases unmatched: 14. The CDR3 extends over 16 amino acids. As DNA, the CDR3 is TGTGCCAGTACCTCCGCCCGGGGGGGGACAGACTATGGCTACACCTTC. Translating it yields CASTSARGGTDYGYTF.

This chain joins TRBV6-1 and TRBJ1-6; 7 bases map to TRBD1. The germline V gene encodes CDR1 MNHNS and CDR2 SASEGT. V lost 8 bases to trimming and J lost 8 bases; unmatched junction nucleotides: 6. This CDR3 has 13 amino acids. CDR3 sequence: CASRRDSDSPLHF. CDR3 nucleotide sequence: TGTGCCAGCCGCCGGGACAGTGATTCACCCCTCCACTTT.

The chain carries TRBV27 and TRBJ2-3; 8 bases agree with TRBD2. V lost 2 bases to trimming and J lost 3 bases; unmatched junction nucleotides: 4. This CDR3 region has 15 residues. Germline assignment: CDR1 MNHEY and CDR2 SMNVEV (reference sequence). The CDR3 DNA sequence: TGTGCCAGCAGTTTACTGGGCGGGAGGACAGATACGCAGTATTTT. Translation gives CASSLLGGRTDTQYF.

The genes are TRBV18 and TRBJ2-1, with no clear D. There are 13 residues in the CDR3. Germline CDR1 and CDR2: KGHSH and LQKENI. Trimming left V 2 bases short and J 8 bases short, with 10 bases between. CDR3 sequence reads: CASSPRSPDEQFF. Here the CDR3 DNA reads TGTGCCAGCTCACCAAGGTCTCCGGATGAGCAGTTCTTC.

The chain is built from TRBV5-6 and TRBJ2-3; 9 bases map to TRBD2. With 4 bases clipped from V and 5 bases from J, the junction kept 14 bases outside the gene matches. The germline V gene has CDR1 SGHDT and CDR2 YYEEEE. The CDR3 extends over 17 amino acids. The CDR3 protein is CASSPLGPSGKKDTQYF. The CDR3 bases are TGTGCCAGCAGCCCCTTGGGTCCTAGCGGGAAGAAAGATACGCAGTATTTT.

The V call is TRBV7-2, the J call TRBJ2-5; D is uncertain. This CDR3 is built from 15 residues. V lost 6 bases and J lost 5, with 19 bases in between. CDR1 SGHTA and CDR2 FQGNSA come from the germline V gene. For the CDR3, the DNA is TGTGCCAGCAGTGGGGTGATGACCGCCGGGGAGACCCAGTACTTC. This gives the protein CASSGVMTAGETQYF.